This T cell receptor (beta chain) was identified in a study of persistence of HIV-infected CD4 T cells. For the study at large: A median of about eight years of suppressive ART preceded sampling. Antigen stimulation activated a lower proportion of cells, more of them memory, than anti-CD3/anti-CD28 stimulation.

Trimming shortened V by 1 base and J by 2 bases, and 21 bases separated the two germline ends. This CDR3 spans 19 amino acids. Cells were stimulated nonspecifically with anti-CD3/anti-CD28 magnetic beads. Responding CD4+ T cells were sorted by upregulation of both CD40 ligand and CD69. Study findings and constraints: Compared with CD3/CD28-stimulated cells, CMV- and Gag-responding cells showed lower TCRbeta richness. Antigen-responding cells were enriched for degenerate expanded CDR3beta sequences.

Regarding this clone: The antigen remains undetermined.

Sequencing used immunoSEQ version 4 in survey mode. Produced via immunoSEQ multiplex PCR; TCRdb's table is partial and in-frame only. The data contain approximately 45,000 clones, 70% to 90% of them singletons. This specimen consisted of CD4+ T cells sorted from PBMCs after roughly 18-hour stimulation, obtained from a patient who received antiretroviral therapy. This clonotype was obtained from an adult woman with HIV who was CMV-seropositive. The V call is TRBV23-1, the J call TRBJ1-3; weak D call: TRBD1 (6 bases). TRBV23-1 is known as an ORF, though its function is uncertain. The chain's CDR3 is CASSQLDSPTGGAGNTIYF. The CDR3 nucleotides read TGCGCCAGCAGTCAATTGGATTCCCCGACCGGGGGCGCTGGAAACACCATATATTTT.